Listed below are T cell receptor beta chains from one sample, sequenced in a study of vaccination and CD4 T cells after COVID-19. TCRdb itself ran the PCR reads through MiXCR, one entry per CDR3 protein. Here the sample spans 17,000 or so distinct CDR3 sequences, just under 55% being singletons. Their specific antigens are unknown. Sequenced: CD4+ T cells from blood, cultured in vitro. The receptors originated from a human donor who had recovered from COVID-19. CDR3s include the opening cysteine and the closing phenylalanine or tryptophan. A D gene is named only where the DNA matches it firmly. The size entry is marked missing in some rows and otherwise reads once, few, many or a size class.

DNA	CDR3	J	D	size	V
TGTGCCAGCTCACCGAGACTAGCCTTAGACGAGCAGTACTTC	CASSPRLALDEQYF	TRBJ2-7	TRBD2	few	TRBV18
TGTGCCAGCAGACCGACACTCTCTGGAAACACCATATATTTT	CASRPTLSGNTIYF	TRBJ1-3	.	.	TRBV27
TGTGCCAGCAGCTACGGGACAGGGGTCTCCTACAATGAGCAGTTCTTC	CASSYGTGVSYNEQFF	TRBJ2-1	TRBD1	.	TRBV12-3/TRBV12-4
TGCAGTGCTAGGTATCGGCAGGGAGTGACTACGCAGTATTTT	CSARYRQGVTTQYF	TRBJ2-3	.	.	TRBV20-1
TGCGCCAGCAGCTCCAGGGGGAGATCTAACTATGGCTACACCTTC	CASSSRGRSNYGYTF	TRBJ1-2	TRBD1	.	TRBV5-1
TGTGCCAGCAGTTTATCCCCCCGGGCTAGCGGGAAAGAGACCCAGTACTTC	CASSLSPRASGKETQYF	TRBJ2-5	TRBD2	.	TRBV27
TGTGCCAGCGAGAGGGGGACTACCCTAAATTTAAACACCGGGGAGCTGTTTTTT	CASERGTTLNLNTGELFF	TRBJ2-2	.	.	TRBV11-3
TGTGCCTGTAGGGAGGGGTACAACTATGGCTACACCTTC	CACREGYNYGYTF	TRBJ1-2	.	few	TRBV10-3
TGTGCCAGCAAAAGACAGAATGAAAAACTGTTTTTT	CASKRQNEKLFF	TRBJ1-4	.	.	TRBV12-3/TRBV12-4
TGCGCCAGCAGCCAAGGAAGGGGGGGACTACTTCCAAATTCACCCCTCCACTTT	CASSQGRGGLLPNSPLHF	TRBJ1-6	.	.	TRBV4-1
TGTGCCAGCAGGACAGGCCCTGTATTAGGGGAATCCTACGAGCAGTACTTC	CASRTGPVLGESYEQYF	TRBJ2-7	.	.	TRBV7-3
TGTGCCAGCAGCTTATTCGACCCTTGGGCGTCCGGGGAGCTGTTTTTT	CASSLFDPWASGELFF	TRBJ2-2	.	.	TRBV7-8
TGCACCAGCAGCCATAGTAGACTCTCTGGAAACACCATATATTTT	CTSSHSRLSGNTIYF	TRBJ1-3	.	.	TRBV1
TGTGCCAGGAGCTCCTACGAGCAGTACTTC	CARSSYEQYF	TRBJ2-7	.	.	TRBV19
TGTGCCACCAGTGATTCCCCCGTGGCGGACCCCACCGGGGAGCTGTTTTTT	CATSDSPVADPTGELFF	TRBJ2-2	.	.	TRBV24-1
TGTGCCAGCAGCTCCGGACAGCGAGGGACGCTAGAGACCCAGTACTTC	CASSSGQRGTLETQYF	TRBJ2-5	.	once	TRBV12-3/TRBV12-4
TGTGCCAGCAGTTTGGGGACAGGGGATAATTCACCCCTCCACTTT	CASSLGTGDNSPLHF	TRBJ1-6	TRBD1	.	TRBV28
TGTGCCAGCTCACCACAGGGGGAGGTGAACACTGAAGCTTTCTTT	CASSPQGEVNTEAFF	TRBJ1-1	.	.	TRBV18
TGTGCCAGCAGTTATGGGACAACGAGAGATACGCAGTATTTT	CASSYGTTRDTQYF	TRBJ2-3	.	.	TRBV6-2/TRBV6-3
TGTGCCAGCAGTACTAACCCGGACACCTACGAGCAGTACTTC	CASSTNPDTYEQYF	TRBJ2-7	.	.	TRBV6-4
TGTGCCAGCAGCGGGGTGGGGGGAAGTACTGAAGCTTTCTTT	CASSGVGGSTEAFF	TRBJ1-1	.	few	TRBV12-3/TRBV12-4
TGTGCCAGCTCACCACCAGGACAGGGTACCGGGGAGCTGTTTTTT	CASSPPGQGTGELFF	TRBJ2-2	TRBD1	.	TRBV18
TGTGCCAGCAGTTTTAGAGGACAGGGAAACACCATATATTTT	CASSFRGQGNTIYF	TRBJ1-3	.	.	TRBV12-3/TRBV12-4
TGTGCCATCAGTGAGTCGAGACAGGAACTAGAGACCCAGTACTTC	CAISESRQELETQYF	TRBJ2-5	.	.	TRBV10-3
TGTGCCAGCAGTTCCGGAGTGGGGAACATTCAGTACTTC	CASSSGVGNIQYF	TRBJ2-4	.	.	TRBV27
TGTGCCAGCAGCGTTACAGGGCAGGGCACTGAAGCTTTCTTT	CASSVTGQGTEAFF	TRBJ1-1	.	.	TRBV7-9
TGCAGTGCTGGGAACAATGAGCAGTTCTTC	CSAGNNEQFF	TRBJ2-1	.	.	TRBV20-1
TGCAGTGCTAGAGGAGGCGGGAGGGCCTACAATGAGCAGTTCTTC	CSARGGGRAYNEQFF	TRBJ2-1	TRBD2	.	TRBV20-1
TGTGCCAGCCTCAAAAGCCTTGACAGTAACTATGGCTACACCTTC	CASLKSLDSNYGYTF	TRBJ1-2	.	.	TRBV28
TGTGCCAGCAGTTCAACCGGGACAGGGGTTCACGAGCAGTACTTC	CASSSTGTGVHEQYF	TRBJ2-7	TRBD1	.	TRBV6-5
TGCAGCGTTGCAGGGGGCGCGGGAAAACAGCCCCAGCATTTT	CSVAGGAGKQPQHF	TRBJ1-5	TRBD1	.	TRBV29-1
TGTGCCAGTAGTGACCAGGGGGCGCGAATAACGGGAAACACCATATATTTT	CASSDQGARITGNTIYF	TRBJ1-3	TRBD1	.	TRBV19
TGTGCCAGCAGAAGGGGACAGTTGAACACTGAAGCTTTCTTT	CASRRGQLNTEAFF	TRBJ1-1	TRBD1	.	TRBV7-9
TGTGCCAGCAGCTTTAGTACAGGCAACTATGGCTACACCTTC	CASSFSTGNYGYTF	TRBJ1-2	.	few	TRBV11-1
TGTGCCAGCTCACCACCCCGGGGGGAGGGACACTTGAACACTGAAGCTTTCTTT	CASSPPRGEGHLNTEAFF	TRBJ1-1	.	.	TRBV18
TGCGCCAGCAGCTTGGGAGGGGATAACACTGAAGCTTTCTTT	CASSLGGDNTEAFF	TRBJ1-1	.	.	TRBV5-1
TGTGCCAGCAGTCCCTACCCCGACACCAGGAACGAGCAGTACTTC	CASSPYPDTRNEQYF	TRBJ2-7	.	.	TRBV12-3/TRBV12-4
TGTGCCAGCAGTGGCGGGGCCGGACAGGCCACAGATACGCAGTATTTT	CASSGGAGQATDTQYF	TRBJ2-3	.	.	TRBV12-3/TRBV12-4
TGTGCCAGCAGTTTATCCTGGACAGGAACGAACACTGAAGCTTTCTTT	CASSLSWTGTNTEAFF	TRBJ1-1	TRBD1	.	TRBV27
TGTGCTAGCAGCGCTAGAGGGACACTTGTTAGCAATCAGCCCCAGCATTTT	CASSARGTLVSNQPQHF	TRBJ1-5	.	.	TRBV7-6
TGTGCCAGCAGCTCCGGGACAGGGTTTGGGGAGCTGTTTTTT	CASSSGTGFGELFF	TRBJ2-2	TRBD1	.	TRBV7-2
TGTGCCAGCAGTAAAGACAGGGACCATAATTCACCCCTCCACTTT	CASSKDRDHNSPLHF	TRBJ1-6	TRBD1	.	TRBV7-2
TGCAGTGCTAGGGACGGTAACACTGAAGCTTTCTTT	CSARDGNTEAFF	TRBJ1-1	.	.	TRBV20-1
TGTGCCAGCAGTTACCTCACGGTTGGGGACAATGAGCAGTTCTTC	CASSYLTVGDNEQFF	TRBJ2-1	.	.	TRBV6-2/TRBV6-3
TGCAGTGCTAGAGAAAGTGGGGCCGGGGAGCTGTTTTTT	CSARESGAGELFF	TRBJ2-2	.	.	TRBV20-1
TGCAGTGCTTGGACAGAAAGGGGACAAGAGACCCAGTACTTC	CSAWTERGQETQYF	TRBJ2-5	.	.	TRBV20-1
TGCAGTGCTCACCCACCGGGACTAGCGGGGGGCACAGATACGCAGTATTTT	CSAHPPGLAGGTDTQYF	TRBJ2-3	TRBD2	.	TRBV20-1
TGTGCCATCAGCTCATCTGGAACGGGTGAGCAGTTCTTC	CAISSSGTGEQFF	TRBJ2-1	.	.	TRBV10-3
TGCAGTGCTAGCGGTGGCGGGAGTGGCACAGATACGCAGTATTTT	CSASGGGSGTDTQYF	TRBJ2-3	TRBD2	.	TRBV20-1
TGCAGTGCTAGAGAACAGACCCAGTACTTC	CSAREQTQYF	TRBJ2-5	.	.	TRBV20-1
TGTGCCAGCAGCCCGGAGTCGGGGTCTGGCTACACCTTC	CASSPESGSGYTF	TRBJ1-2	.	.	TRBV27
TGTGCCAGCAGTGAAGTAGGGGTCACCGGGGAGCTGTTTTTT	CASSEVGVTGELFF	TRBJ2-2	.	.	TRBV2
TGTGCCAGCAGCCCCTGGGCTAGCGGAGACAATGAGCAGTTCTTC	CASSPWASGDNEQFF	TRBJ2-1	TRBD2	once	TRBV7-2
TGTGCCAGCTCACCTGAGGCAGTGCATCAGCCCCAGCATTTT	CASSPEAVHQPQHF	TRBJ1-5	.	.	TRBV18